The 21 T cell receptor beta chains given below trace back to one sample, sequenced in a study of T cells in Graves' hyperthyroidism and ophthalmopathy (dated by TCRdb to about 2019). The library relied on multiplex PCR. Sequenced using an Illumina HiSeq 2000. The TCR beta CDR3 regions were amplified from RNA transcripts. The first round of RT-PCR for the TCR CDR3 was performed with the HTBI primer set and the Qiagen OneStep RT-PCR kit. TCRdb reprocessed the public reads (quality trimming at Q25 with fastp, clone calling with MiXCR) and kept in-frame beta chains. Each CDR3 protein appears once, grouped with its most common genes and DNA. This sample gives around 300,000 distinct CDR3 sequences in total; more than 10% of them show up just once. The biggest ten clones account for almost 8% of the sample. The sample consisted of blood. The receptors were gathered from a woman younger than 45 with Graves' hyperthyroidism that later progressed to Graves' ophthalmopathy.

The table lists this clonotype with many counts. The chain uses TRBV15 and TRBJ2-5, with D possibly called TRBD1 or TRBD2 (7 bases each). The CDR3 extends over 14 amino acids. The V gene lost 4 bases and the J gene lost 5 bases, with 14 bases spanning the gap. CDR1 is LNHNV and CDR2 is YYDKDF in the germline V gene (reference sequence). CDR3 region: CATSTRQGGETQYF. DNA of the CDR3: TGTGCCACCAGCACCCGACAGGGAGGGGAGACCCAGTACTTC.

V gene TRBV4-1 combines with J gene TRBJ2-7, with 7 bases aligning to TRBD2. J lost 0 bases, V lost 0 bases, and 11 bases had no gene match. CDR1 and CDR2 (germline): MGHRA, YSYEKL. There are 18 residues in the CDR3. CDR3 DNA: TGCGCCAGCAGCCAAGAACCCCCTCTAGCGGAGTCCTCCTACGAGCAGTACTTC. Amino acid sequence: CASSQEPPLAESSYEQYF.

This clonotype was counted ten times or more. This chain joins TRBV5-8 and TRBJ2-1; D may be TRBD1 (6 bases). This CDR3 spans 14 amino acids. The ends were cut back, 3 bases at V and 6 bases at J, with 13 bases in the middle. CDR1 is SGHTS, CDR2 YDEGEE, per germline. The CDR3 bases are TGTGCCAGCAGCTGGAGACCAGGGGTCAATGAGCAGTTCTTC. Translating it yields CASSWRPGVNEQFF.

This clonotype appeared many times. The chain recombines TRBV6-5 with TRBJ1-1; 8 positions agree with TRBD1. CDR3 size: 16 residues. Germline loops: CDR1 MNHEY, CDR2 SVGAGI. With 2 bases clipped from V and 3 bases from J, the junction kept 8 bases outside the gene matches. As DNA, the CDR3 is TGTGCCAGCAGTTACCTCCCAGGGGGCGCAGACACTGAAGCTTTCTTT. Translated: CASSYLPGGADTEAFF.

This clonotype was counted at least ten times. The rearrangement uses TRBV7-6 and TRBJ2-1; 11 nucleotides line up with TRBD2. J was trimmed by 5 bases and V by 4 bases; bases with no gene match: 7. CDR1 SGHVS and CDR2 FNYEAQ come from the germline V gene. The CDR3 consists of 16 residues. CDR3 nucleotide sequence: TGTGCCAGCAGCTCCTTAGCGGGAGGGCCCCACAATGAGCAGTTCTTC. This sequence encodes CASSSLAGGPHNEQFF.

This clonotype was counted ten times or more. The J gene is TRBJ2-3, the V gene TRBV5-1; unclear D gene. The CDR3 is 14 amino acids. V was trimmed by 2 bases and J by 3 bases, leaving 10 bases between them. Germline loops: CDR1 SGHRS, CDR2 YFSETQ. The CDR3 DNA reads as TGCGCCAGCAGCTTAGGCCTTGCTACAGATACGCAGTATTTT. It specifies CASSLGLATDTQYF.

This clonotype showed up many times. This CDR3 is CASSQGDLNTEAFF. The CDR3, as DNA: TGTGCCAGCAGCCAGGGGGATTTGAACACTGAAGCTTTCTTT. This chain links TRBV4-2 with TRBJ1-1, with TRBD1 as a possible D gene (5 bases). Trimming stripped 3 bases from V and 0 bases from J, with 8 bases between. CDR1 and CDR2 from the germline V gene are LGHNA and YNFKEQ. This CDR3 is built from 14 residues.

This chain joins TRBV28 and TRBJ2-1, with D unresolved. The CDR3 loop spans 13 amino acids. The germline V gene has CDR1 MDHEN and CDR2 SYDVKM. The CDR3: CASGWRSYNEQFF. The CDR3 DNA follows: TGTGCTTCTGGTTGGCGCTCCTACAATGAGCAGTTCTTC.

This clonotype was observed at least ten times. The chain couples TRBV20-1 to TRBJ2-1; perhaps TRBD2 as D (5 bases). This CDR3 has 16 amino acids. Trimming took off 0 bases at V and 3 bases at J, with 15 bases between the two ends. Germline CDR1 and CDR2: DFQATT and SNEGSKA (reference sequence). The CDR3 nucleotides read TGCAGTGCTAGAGATTTGGAGGCCGGAGTCTACAATGAGCAGTTCTTC. Translation: CSARDLEAGVYNEQFF.

A word on this clonotype: This may stem from a read error, because a much larger clone lies one nucleotide away. The V gene is TRBV12-3 or TRBV12-4, the J gene TRBJ1-2, with 11 nucleotides matching TRBD1. This CDR3 has 11 amino acids. The CDR3 reads CASSLDRGLSF. CDR3 DNA: TGTGCCAGCAGTTTGGACAGGGGGCTTTCCTTC.

This clonotype was seen many times. The chain is built from TRBV20-1 and TRBJ2-4; D possibly matches TRBD1 or TRBD2 (5 bases each). V shed 3 bases and J shed 4 bases, with 19 bases lying between them. The CDR3 has 16 amino acids. Per the germline V gene, CDR1 is DFQATT and CDR2 is SNEGSKA (reference sequence). The CDR3 is CSAREAGREVKNIQYF. The CDR3 nucleotides read TGCAGTGCTAGGGAGGCAGGGCGAGAGGTTAAAAACATTCAGTACTTC.

This clonotype was seen many times. The V call is TRBV15, the J call TRBJ1-1; D is uncertain. Germline assignment: CDR1 LNHNV and CDR2 YYDKDF (reference sequence). The V end lost 0 bases, the J end lost 5 bases, and 7 bases lay between the germline ends. CDR3 size: 13 residues. The CDR3 coding sequence is TGTGCCACCAGCAGAGATGGGAGGACTGAAGCTTTCTTT. Its protein product is CATSRDGRTEAFF. The variable domain in full, completed from reference TRBV15 and TRBJ1-1, reads DAMVIQNPRYQVTQFGKPVTLSCSQTLNHNVMYWYQQKSSQAPKLLFHYYDKDFNNEADTPDNFQSRRPNTSFCFLDIRSPGLGDTAMYLCATSRDGRTEAFFGQGTRLTVV.

V gene TRBV4-3 combines with J gene TRBJ2-6; the D gene is possibly TRBD1 (5 bases). Trimming removed 0 bases from V and 0 bases from J, with 9 bases in between. CDR3 size: 17 residues. Per the germline V gene, CDR1 is LGHNA and CDR2 is YSLEER. The CDR3 region is CASSQDQDISGANVLTF. CDR3 nucleotide sequence: TGCGCCAGCAGCCAAGATCAGGACATCTCTGGGGCCAACGTCCTGACTTTC.

In this sample, this clonotype turned up many times. The chain has TRBV20-1 and TRBJ2-1; 13 positions match TRBD2. Trimming cost V 5 bases and J 5 bases; bases outside gene matches: 6. CDR3 length: 15 amino acids. The germline CDR1 and CDR2 sequences are DFQATT and SNEGSKA (reference sequence). CDR3 region: CSAYGLAGVHNEQFF. CDR3 nucleotide sequence: TGCAGTGCTTACGGACTAGCGGGAGTGCACAATGAGCAGTTCTTC.

This clonotype was seen ten or more times. The rearrangement links TRBV20-1 to TRBJ1-5, with 7 bases fitting TRBD1. There are 18 residues in the CDR3. Trimming removed 1 base from V and 2 bases from J; junction bases left unmatched: 14. Germline V lookup: CDR1 DFQATT, CDR2 SNEGSKA (reference sequence). CDR3 in DNA: TGCAGTGCTAGAGCCCCGGAGACAGGGACGAAGGGCAATCAGCCCCAGCATTTT. Translating it yields CSARAPETGTKGNQPQHF.

This clonotype was detected ten times or more. The chain has TRBV28 and TRBJ1-2; D unclear. Germline values: CDR1 MDHEN, CDR2 SYDVKM. The length of the CDR3 is 15 residues. The V gene lost 7 bases and the J gene lost 4 bases, with 19 bases spanning the gap. In DNA form, the CDR3 reads TGTGCCAGCACCCTCGGGCCAGCAGCCTTCTATGGCTACACCTTC. This encodes CASTLGPAAFYGYTF.

This clonotype was recorded at least ten times. The chain links TRBV20-1 to TRBJ2-1, with D perhaps matching TRBD2 (6 bases). V gave up 5 bases and J gave up 6 bases, with 14 bases separating them. The CDR3 has 13 residues. Germline CDR1 and CDR2: DFQATT and SNEGSKA (reference sequence). CDR3 sequence reads: CSAPGLFSNEQFF. The CDR3 nucleotides are TGCAGTGCTCCCGGACTATTTAGCAATGAGCAGTTCTTC.

The J gene is TRBJ1-2, the V gene TRBV7-9; D uncertain. This CDR3 spans 15 amino acids. The germline CDR1 and CDR2 sequences are SEHNR and FQNEAQ (reference sequence). The V end lost 0 bases, the J end lost 4 bases, and 12 bases lay between the germline ends. CDR3 region: CASSLAEPYLYGYTF. The CDR3 nucleotides read TGTGCCAGCAGCTTAGCGGAGCCCTACCTCTATGGCTACACCTTC.

The V call is TRBV4-3, the J call TRBJ1-6; D is possibly TRBD1 (5 bases). V dropped 4 bases and J dropped 9 bases, with 13 bases sitting between them. The CDR3 contains 14 residues. In germline, CDR1 is LGHNA, CDR2 YSLEER. For the CDR3, the DNA is TGCGCCAGCAGCCCATCATTAGGGGTTTCACCCCTCCACTTT. Protein: CASSPSLGVSPLHF.

This clonotype was picked up many times. The chain joins TRBV6-2 or TRBV6-3 to TRBJ2-3, with TRBD2 as a possible D gene (7 bases). The ends were cut back, 7 bases at V and 7 bases at J, with 21 bases in the middle. CDR3 length equals 15 residues. The germline V gene has CDR1 MNHEY and CDR2 SVGEGT. CDR3 sequence: CASTPLRGPRNTQYF. The CDR3 DNA sequence: TGTGCCAGCACCCCTTTGCGGGGGCCCCGAAATACGCAGTATTTT.

This clonotype was counted many times. The chain has TRBV4-1 and TRBJ2-5, with 9 positions matching TRBD1. CDR3 length: 16 amino acids. Trimming took 4 bases from V and 5 from J; bases not matched to a gene: 11. Germline lookup yields CDR1 MGHRA and CDR2 YSYEKL. CDR3 amino acids: CASSPLRTGDRETQYF. The DNA of the CDR3 is TGCGCCAGCAGCCCCCTCCGGACAGGGGATCGGGAGACCCAGTACTTC.